This entry lists 2 T cell receptor beta chains sequenced from one sample in a study of response to subunit inactivated influenza vaccine. TCRdb passed the RT-PCR reads through MiXCR, listing each CDR3 protein once. Altogether hundreds of thousands of distinct CDR3 sequences are present, about 11% being singletons, with the ten largest covering approximately 9.9%. This sample was also put to use in a study of T cells expressing NK-cell markers. That study adds: 5'RACE template switching with UMIs generated TCR beta cDNA.

Sequences were derived from PBMCs from blood, sampled on the day of vaccination. The source is a man aged 50 or older who received an inactivated influenza vaccine.

This clonotype has more than one count but fewer than ten. The gene calls are TRBV20-1 and TRBJ2-1; D may be TRBD1 or TRBD2 (5 bases each). The CDR3 is made up of 15 amino acids. V lost 6 bases and J 3 bases, leaving 18 bases between the germline ends. In germline, CDR1 is DFQATT, CDR2 SNEGSKA (reference sequence). CDR3 DNA sequence: TGCAGTGCCAAAGGTGGACAAGGAGGCTACAATGAGCAGTTCTTC. It is translated as CSAKGGQGGYNEQFF.

V and J are TRBV10-3 and TRBJ2-2; D unresolved. Trimming pared 5 bases from V and 0 bases from J, leaving 4 bases between. This CDR3 region has 13 residues. CDR1 is ENHRY, CDR2 SYGVKD, per germline. This CDR3 is CAISTTNTGELFF. The DNA for the CDR3 is TGTGCCATCAGTACAACGAACACCGGGGAGCTGTTTTTT.